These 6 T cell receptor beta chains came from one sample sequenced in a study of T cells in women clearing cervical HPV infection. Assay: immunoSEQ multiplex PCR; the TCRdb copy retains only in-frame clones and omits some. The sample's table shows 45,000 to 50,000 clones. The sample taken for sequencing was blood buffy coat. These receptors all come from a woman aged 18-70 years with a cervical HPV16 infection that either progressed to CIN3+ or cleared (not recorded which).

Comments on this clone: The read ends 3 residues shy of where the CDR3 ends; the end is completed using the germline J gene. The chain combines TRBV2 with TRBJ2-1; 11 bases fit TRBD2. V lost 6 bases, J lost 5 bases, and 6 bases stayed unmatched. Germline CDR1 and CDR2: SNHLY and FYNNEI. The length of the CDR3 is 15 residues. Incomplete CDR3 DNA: TGTGCCAGCAGAGAGACTAGCGGGAACAACAATGAG. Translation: CASRETSGNNNE. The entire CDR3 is CASRETSGNNNEQFF.

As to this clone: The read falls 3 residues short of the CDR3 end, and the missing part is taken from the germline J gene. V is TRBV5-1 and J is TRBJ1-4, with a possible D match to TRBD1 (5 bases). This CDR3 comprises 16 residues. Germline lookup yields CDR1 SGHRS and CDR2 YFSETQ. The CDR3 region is CASKGRQGPGANVLFF. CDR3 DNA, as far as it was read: TGCGCCAGCAAAGGTAGGCAGGGCCCTGGGGCCAACGTA.

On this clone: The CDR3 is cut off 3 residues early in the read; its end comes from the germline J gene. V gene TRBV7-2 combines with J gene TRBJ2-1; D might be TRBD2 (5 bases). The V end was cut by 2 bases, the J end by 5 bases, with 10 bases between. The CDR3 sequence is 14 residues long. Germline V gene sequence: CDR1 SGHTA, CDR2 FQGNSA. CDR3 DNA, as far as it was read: TGTGCCAGCAGCTTACAGCGGACCAACAATGAG. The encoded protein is CASSLQRTNNE. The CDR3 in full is CASSLQRTNNEQFF.

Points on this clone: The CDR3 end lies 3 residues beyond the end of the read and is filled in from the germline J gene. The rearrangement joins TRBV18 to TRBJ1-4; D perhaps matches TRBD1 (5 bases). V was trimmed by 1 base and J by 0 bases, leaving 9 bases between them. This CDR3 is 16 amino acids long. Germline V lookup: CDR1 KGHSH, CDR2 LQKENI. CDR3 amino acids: CASSPRQGATNEKLFF. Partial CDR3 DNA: TGTGCCAGCTCACCACGGCAGGGAGCAACTAATGAAAAA.

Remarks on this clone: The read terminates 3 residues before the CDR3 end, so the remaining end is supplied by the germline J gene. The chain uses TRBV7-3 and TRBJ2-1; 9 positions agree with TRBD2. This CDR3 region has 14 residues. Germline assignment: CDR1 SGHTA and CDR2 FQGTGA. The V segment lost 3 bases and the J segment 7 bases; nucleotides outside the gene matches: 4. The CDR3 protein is CASSLSGGLNEQFF. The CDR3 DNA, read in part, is TGTGCCAGCAGCTTGAGCGGGGGGTTGAATGAG.

The CDR3 reads CASSPGQGGANVLTF. The covered CDR3 bases are TGTGCCAGCAGCCCGGGACAGGGGGGGGCCAACGTC. The chain joins TRBV11-2 to TRBJ2-6, with TRBD1 identical over 10 bases. The sequenced fragment ends 3 residues before the CDR3 boundary, so the rest is inferred from the germline J gene. CDR1 SGHAT and CDR2 FQNNGV come from the germline V gene. Germline trimming cut 5 bases from V and 4 bases from J; bases unmatched to any gene: 2. The CDR3 contains 15 residues.